This TCR beta chain was retrieved from a study of blood T cells in healthy people across ages. Study-wide results and caveats: A roughly linear age-dependent decrease characterized TCR beta diversity per million T cells. Higher diversity, along with more naive CD4+ cells, distinguished long-lived donors from aged donors.

CDR3 length: 14 amino acids. The V segment lost 4 bases and the J segment 6 bases; nucleotides outside the gene matches: 3. The V gene's germline CDR1 is LGHNA and CDR2 YSLEER. On this clonotype itself: Its target is not known.

The study isolated at least 6.5 million PBMCs from each sample. Total RNA extraction produced at least 5.5 micrograms (per sample) for the study. A second PCR of 7 to 11 cycles used a sample-barcoded 5' primer and a J-beta primer mix. TCRdb independently ran MiXCR on the 5' RACE reads; one entry per CDR3 protein. The data show approximately 800,000 distinct CDR3 sequences, around two thirds seen once. The receptor comes from a man aged 25-40 years in good health. The sample consisted of blood. The chain has TRBV4-3 and TRBJ2-1; 10 bases align to TRBD1. The CDR3, as DNA: TGCGCCAGCAGCCCCGGACAGGGGGTCAATGAGCAGTTCTTC. Translating gives CASSPGQGVNEQFF.